The entry below gives a single T cell receptor (beta chain) sequence along with its context. This record comes from a study of T cells in Graves' hyperthyroidism and ophthalmopathy. The investigators amplified TCR beta CDR3 regions from RNA transcripts. The HTBI primer set drove a first-round RT-PCR of the TCR CDR3. Each CDR3 protein gets one entry after TCRdb re-called the multiplex PCR reads with MiXCR. This table holds nearly 600,000 distinct CDR3 sequences, approximately 13% found once. The CDR3 runs 19 residues. V was pared by 5 bases and J by 0 bases, with 22 bases between. CDR1 is SEHNR, CDR2 FQNEAQ, per germline (reference sequence).

Sequences were obtained from blood. This rearrangement joins TRBV7-9 to TRBJ1-4; D is perhaps TRBD1 (5 bases). This clonotype was sampled from a young woman with Graves' hyperthyroidism that later progressed to Graves' ophthalmopathy. CDR3 amino acids: CASSATVPEPPSTNEKLFF. Written as DNA, the CDR3 is TGTGCCAGCAGCGCGACAGTCCCCGAGCCCCCCTCAACTAATGAAAAACTGTTTTTT.